A selection of T cell receptor beta chains follows, all from one sample in a study of T cell responses to AZD1222 COVID-19 vaccine. Data came from immunoSEQ multiplex PCR; TCRdb stores just in-frame clones and leaves some out. The data contain 150,000 to 200,000 clones, 85% to 90% of them seen just once; the ten biggest clones take up 1.6%. The starting material was peripheral blood, obtained on day 0 of AZD1222 vaccination. The source of these receptors is an adult in good health. Both conserved end residues are part of each CDR3. A D gene is named only where the DNA matches it firmly. Clone size is stated in some rows and not others, as once, few, many or a class when expanded.

.	TRBJ2-3	TRBV29-1	.	CSVGFGTASTDTQYF	TGCAGCGTTGGGTTTGGAACAGCTAGCACAGATACGCAGTATTTT
.	TRBJ2-2	TRBV19	.	CASSISGRFTGELFF	TGTGCCAGTAGTATATCGGGAAGATTCACCGGGGAGCTGTTTTTT
.	TRBJ2-5	TRBV6-2/TRBV6-3	.	CASSYPGLRETQYF	TGTGCCAGCAGTTACCCCGGGCTCAGAGAGACCCAGTACTTC
.	TRBJ2-5	TRBV9	.	CASSVGRAETQYF	TGTGCCAGCAGCGTAGGCAGGGCAGAGACCCAGTACTTC
few	TRBJ1-6	TRBV12-5	.	CASGLDFNSPLHF	TGTGCTAGTGGTTTGGATTTTAATTCACCCCTCCACTTT
.	TRBJ1-2	TRBV10-3	.	CAISGGTARYGYTF	TGTGCCATCAGTGGGGGGACGGCCAGGTATGGCTACACCTTC
.	TRBJ1-5	TRBV6-5	TRBD1	CASSRTGGSNQPQHF	TGTGCCAGCAGTCGGACAGGAGGGAGCAATCAGCCCCAGCATTTT
.	TRBJ1-4	TRBV10-3	TRBD1	CAISESGQPNEKLFF	TGTGCCATCAGTGAGTCGGGACAGCCTAATGAAAAACTGTTTTTT
.	TRBJ1-6	TRBV6-5	.	CATENYGGSPLHF	TGTGCCACCGAAAACTACGGCGGATCACCCCTCCACTTT
.	TRBJ2-1	TRBV7-8	.	CASSYAATDRRFF	TGTGCCAGCAGCTACGCCGCTACGGACCGACGGTTCTTC
.	TRBJ2-7	TRBV5-4	TRBD1	CASSLAGGTHAYEQYF	TGTGCCAGCAGCTTGGCAGGGGGCACGCACGCCTACGAGCAGTACTTC
.	TRBJ2-5	TRBV7-9	.	CASSLWETQYF	TGTGCCAGCAGCTTATGGGAGACCCAGTACTTC
.	TRBJ1-2	TRBV2	TRBD1	CASRTGGNYGYTF	TGTGCCAGTAGGACAGGCGGTAACTATGGCTACACCTTC
.	TRBJ1-4	TRBV19	.	CASSQAIVGDEKLFF	TGTGCCAGTAGCCAGGCTATCGTTGGAGATGAAAAACTGTTTTTT
.	TRBJ2-1	TRBV5-1	.	CASSLAGPSNEQFF	TGCGCCAGCAGCTTAGCGGGTCCCAGCAATGAGCAGTTCTTC
once	TRBJ2-3	TRBV20-1	TRBD2	CSARGGDTQYF	TGCAGTGCTAGGGGGGGGGATACGCAGTATTTT
once	TRBJ2-5	TRBV5-6	.	CASSSRGVGETQYF	TGTGCCAGCAGCTCCAGGGGGGTAGGAGAGACCCAGTACTTC
.	TRBJ1-2	TRBV19	.	CASKTVSYGYTF	TGTGCCAGCAAGACAGTCTCCTATGGCTACACCTTC
.	TRBJ2-2	TRBV2	.	CASRRQTGELFF	TGTGCCAGCCGGAGGCAAACCGGGGAGCTGTTTTTT
.	TRBJ1-2	TRBV5-1	.	CASSLEGSDAYGYTF	TGCGCCAGCAGCTTGGAGGGCAGCGACGCTTATGGCTACACCTTC
.	TRBJ1-1	TRBV19	.	CASSIQGTRGTEAFF	TGTGCCAGTAGTATCCAGGGAACTCGAGGAACTGAAGCTTTCTTT
.	TRBJ1-4	TRBV24-1	TRBD1	CATSDSGQGVWGNEKLFF	TGTGCCACCAGTGACTCCGGACAGGGGGTATGGGGTAATGAAAAACTGTTTTTT
.	TRBJ2-7	TRBV7-3	.	CASSLGGEKQYF	TGTGCCAGCAGCCTAGGGGGGGAGAAGCAGTACTTC
.	TRBJ2-5	TRBV19	.	CASSILPGANRETQYF	TGTGCCAGTAGTATCCTTCCCGGGGCTAACCGGGAGACCCAGTACTTC
.	TRBJ1-6	TRBV30	.	CAWRGRAGDYNSPLHF	TGTGCCTGGAGGGGTCGGGCAGGAGATTATAATTCACCCCTCCACTTT
.	TRBJ2-5	TRBV13	TRBD1	CASSARTGQETQYF	TGTGCCAGCAGCGCGCGGACAGGGCAAGAGACCCAGTACTTC
once	TRBJ1-2	TRBV28	TRBD1	CASSTGGNYGYTF	TGTGCCAGCAGTACAGGGGGCAACTATGGCTACACCTTC
.	TRBJ2-5	TRBV6-5	.	CASSYSVGVGGETQYF	TGTGCCAGCAGTTACTCCGTGGGGGTAGGGGGAGAGACCCAGTACTTC
.	TRBJ1-5	TRBV2	.	CASSERSLVNQPQHF	TGTGCCAGCAGTGAGCGGTCCTTAGTCAATCAGCCCCAGCATTTT
.	TRBJ1-5	TRBV3-1/TRBV3-2	.	CASSQDFGSNQPQHF	TGTGCCAGCAGCCAAGATTTCGGAAGCAATCAGCCCCAGCATTTT
.	TRBJ2-2	TRBV15	.	CATSIQAPGTGELFF	TGTGCCACCAGCATCCAGGCGCCGGGGACCGGGGAGCTGTTTTTT